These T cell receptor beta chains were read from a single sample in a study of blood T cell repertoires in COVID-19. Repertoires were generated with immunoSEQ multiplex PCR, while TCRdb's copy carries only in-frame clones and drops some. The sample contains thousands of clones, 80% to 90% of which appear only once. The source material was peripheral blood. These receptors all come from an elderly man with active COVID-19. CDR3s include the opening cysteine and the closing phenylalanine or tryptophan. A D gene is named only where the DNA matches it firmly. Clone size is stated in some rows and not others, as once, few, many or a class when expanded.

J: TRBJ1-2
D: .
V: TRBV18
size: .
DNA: TGTGCCAGCTCACCCGGACACCCACCTAACTATGGCTACACCTTC
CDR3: CASSPGHPPNYGYTF

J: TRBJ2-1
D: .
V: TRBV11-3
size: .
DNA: TGTGCCAGCAGCCCCCGGGAGGGGGCCCGAAATGAGCAGTTCTTC
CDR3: CASSPREGARNEQFF

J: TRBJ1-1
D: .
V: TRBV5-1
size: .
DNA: TGCGCCAGCAGCCCGGCGGTACAGGGAAACACTGAAGCTTTCTTT
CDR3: CASSPAVQGNTEAFF

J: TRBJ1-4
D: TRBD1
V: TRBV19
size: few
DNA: TGTGCCAGTAGTAGCGACAGGGTGGGAGCAACTAATGAAAAACTGTTTTTT
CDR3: CASSSDRVGATNEKLFF

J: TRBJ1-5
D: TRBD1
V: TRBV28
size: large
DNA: TGTGCCAGCAGTTCCTCCGGGACAGGCTATCAGCCCCAGCATTTT
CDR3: CASSSSGTGYQPQHF

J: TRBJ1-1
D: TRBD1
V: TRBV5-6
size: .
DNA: TGTGCCAGCAGTTGGATAGGGGGCGCGGGCACTGAAGCTTTCTTT
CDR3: CASSWIGGAGTEAFF

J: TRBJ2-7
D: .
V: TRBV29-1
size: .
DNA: TGCAGCGCGACTAGTGGCTTGGGGGAGCAGTACTTC
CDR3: CSATSGLGEQYF

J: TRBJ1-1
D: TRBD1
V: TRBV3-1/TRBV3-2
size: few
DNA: TGTGCCAGCAGCCAAGATGGGACGTACAGGGGCGCTGAAGCTTTCTTT
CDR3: CASSQDGTYRGAEAFF

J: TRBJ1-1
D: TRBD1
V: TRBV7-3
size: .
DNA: TGTGCCAGCAGCGTAGCCGGGACAGGGAAAACTGAAGCTTTCTTT
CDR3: CASSVAGTGKTEAFF

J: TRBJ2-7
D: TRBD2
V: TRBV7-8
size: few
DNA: TGTGCCAGCAGCTTACTCCCTCGGGACTACTACGAGCAGTACTTC
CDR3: CASSLLPRDYYEQYF

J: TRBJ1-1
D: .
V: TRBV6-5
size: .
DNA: TGTGCCAGCAGTTACGGGGGGACGAACACTGAAGCTTTCTTT
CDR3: CASSYGGTNTEAFF

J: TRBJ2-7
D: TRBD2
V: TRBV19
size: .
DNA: TGTGCCAGTTCTGGCGGGAGGGTGTCCTACGAGCAGTACTTC
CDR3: CASSGGRVSYEQYF

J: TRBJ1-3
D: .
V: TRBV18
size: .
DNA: TGTGCCAGCTCACCAGCGGGGATACGAGGAAACACCATATATTTT
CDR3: CASSPAGIRGNTIYF

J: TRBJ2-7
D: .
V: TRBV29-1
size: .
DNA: TGCAGCGTTGAGTTGTCGCCCGCAGGCTACGAGCAGTACTTC
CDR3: CSVELSPAGYEQYF

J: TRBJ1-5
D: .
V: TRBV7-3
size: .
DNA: TGTGCCAGCAGCTTAACGAGGGTACAGCCCCAGCATTTT
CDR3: CASSLTRVQPQHF

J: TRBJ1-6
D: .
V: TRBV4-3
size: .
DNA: TGCGCCAGCAGCCAAGCCAAGTACAGGAATTCACCCCTCCACTTT
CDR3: CASSQAKYRNSPLHF

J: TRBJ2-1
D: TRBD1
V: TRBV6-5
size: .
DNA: TGTGCCAGCAGAGGACCGGGACAGGGCAATGAGCAGTTCTTC
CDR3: CASRGPGQGNEQFF

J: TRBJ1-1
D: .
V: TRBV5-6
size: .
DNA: TGTGCCAGCAGCTTTAGGAACACTGAAGCTTTCTTT
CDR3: CASSFRNTEAFF

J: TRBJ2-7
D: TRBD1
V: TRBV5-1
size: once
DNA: TGCGCCAGCAGCCATCGGCAGGGGGCTGGGGAGCAGTACTTC
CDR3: CASSHRQGAGEQYF

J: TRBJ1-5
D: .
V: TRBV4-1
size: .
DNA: TGCGCCAGCAGCCAAGATTCGTCGTGGGGAGATCAGCCCCAGCATTTT
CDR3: CASSQDSSWGDQPQHF

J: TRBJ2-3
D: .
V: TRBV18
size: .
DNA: TGTGCCAGCTCACCACTACGGGAACCCTTAGATACGCAGTATTTT
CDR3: CASSPLREPLDTQYF

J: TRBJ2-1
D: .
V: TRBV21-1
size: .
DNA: TGTGCCAGCAGCAAAGAAAGGCTAGCGGGCTACAATGAGCAGTTCTTC
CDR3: CASSKERLAGYNEQFF

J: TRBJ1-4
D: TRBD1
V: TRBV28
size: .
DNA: TGTGCCAGCACCATCGGGACAGGGGCTCGGGAAAAACTGTTTTTT
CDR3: CASTIGTGAREKLFF

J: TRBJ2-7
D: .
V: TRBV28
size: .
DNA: TGTGCCAGCAGTTTGTGGGACACATACGTACAGTACTTC
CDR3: CASSLWDTYVQYF

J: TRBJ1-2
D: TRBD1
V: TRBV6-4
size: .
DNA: TGTGCCAGCAGCGCGGGACAGGGGGCCCTTGGCTACACCTTC
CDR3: CASSAGQGALGYTF

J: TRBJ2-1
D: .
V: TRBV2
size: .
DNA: TGTGCCAGCAGTGAGTGGGAGCGGGCTGAGCAGTTCTTC
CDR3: CASSEWERAEQFF

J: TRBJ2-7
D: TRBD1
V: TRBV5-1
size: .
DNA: TGCGCCAGCAGCTTGGCCGGGGACAGGATGTACGAGCAGTACTTC
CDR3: CASSLAGDRMYEQYF